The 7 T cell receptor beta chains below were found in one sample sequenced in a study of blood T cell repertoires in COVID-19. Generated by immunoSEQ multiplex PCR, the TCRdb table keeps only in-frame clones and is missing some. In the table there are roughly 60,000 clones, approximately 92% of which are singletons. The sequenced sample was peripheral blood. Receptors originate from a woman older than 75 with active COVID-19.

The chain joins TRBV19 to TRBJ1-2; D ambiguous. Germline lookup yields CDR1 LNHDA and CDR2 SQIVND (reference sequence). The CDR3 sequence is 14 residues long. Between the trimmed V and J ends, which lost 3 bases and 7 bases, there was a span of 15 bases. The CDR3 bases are TGTGCCAGTAGTATTACCCGCGGGCAAGGTGGCTACACCTTC. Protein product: CASSITRGQGGYTF.

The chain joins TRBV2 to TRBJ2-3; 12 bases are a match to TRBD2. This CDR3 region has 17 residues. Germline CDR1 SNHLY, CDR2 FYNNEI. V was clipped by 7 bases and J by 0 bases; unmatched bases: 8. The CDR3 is CASKEPLAGGSTDTQYF. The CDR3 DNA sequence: TGTGCCAGCAAAGAACCCCTAGCGGGAGGGAGCACAGATACGCAGTATTTT.

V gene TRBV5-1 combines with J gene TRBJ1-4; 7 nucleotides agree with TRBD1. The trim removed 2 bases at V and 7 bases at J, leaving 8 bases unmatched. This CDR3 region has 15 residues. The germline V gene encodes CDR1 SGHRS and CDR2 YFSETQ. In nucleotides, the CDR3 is TGCGCCAGCAGCTTAGCCGGGACAGATATTGAAAAACTGTTTTTT. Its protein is CASSLAGTDIEKLFF.

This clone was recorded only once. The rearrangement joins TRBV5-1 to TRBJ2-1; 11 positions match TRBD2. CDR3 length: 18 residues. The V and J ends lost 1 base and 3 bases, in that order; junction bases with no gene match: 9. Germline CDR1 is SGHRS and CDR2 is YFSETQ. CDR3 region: CASSLTSGSPRHYNEQFF. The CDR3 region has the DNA TGCGCCAGCAGCTTGACTAGCGGGAGCCCCCGCCACTACAATGAGCAGTTCTTC. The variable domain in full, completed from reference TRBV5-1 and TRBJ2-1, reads KAGVTQTPRYLIKTRGQQVTLSCSPISGHRSVSWYQQTPGQGLQFLFEYFSETQRNKGNFPGRFSGRQFSNSRSEMNVSTLELGDSALYLCASSLTSGSPRHYNEQFFGPGTRLTVL.

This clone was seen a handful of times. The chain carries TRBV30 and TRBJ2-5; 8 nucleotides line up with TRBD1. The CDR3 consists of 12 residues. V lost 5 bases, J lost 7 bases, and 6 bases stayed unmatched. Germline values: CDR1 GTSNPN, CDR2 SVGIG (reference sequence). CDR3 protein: CAWSTGDGTQYF. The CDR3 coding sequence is TGTGCCTGGTCGACAGGGGATGGGACCCAGTACTTC.

DNA of the CDR3: TGTGCCAGCAGTCTCGGGGGGTTCCAAGAGACCCAGTACTTC. This encodes CASSLGGFQETQYF. The chain has TRBV2 and TRBJ2-5, with 7 nucleotides matching TRBD2. V gave up 5 bases and J gave up 1 base; unmatched junction bases: 4. Germline V gene data show CDR1 as SNHLY and CDR2 as FYNNEI. The CDR3 is 14 amino acids.

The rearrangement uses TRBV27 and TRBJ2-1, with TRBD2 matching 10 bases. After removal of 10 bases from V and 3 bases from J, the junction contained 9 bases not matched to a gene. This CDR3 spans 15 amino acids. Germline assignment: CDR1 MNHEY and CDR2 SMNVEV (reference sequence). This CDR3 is CATRNPSGGYNEQFF. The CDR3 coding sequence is TGTGCCACCAGAAACCCTAGCGGGGGCTACAATGAGCAGTTCTTC.